This note documents a single T cell receptor (beta chain) sequence. Treatment meaning: about 20 received Ad26.COV2.S at low or high dose, single or two shots; about 5 received placebo; per-sample allocation not given. Sampling was done on day 63 after the first vaccine or placebo injection. An 18-55-year-old adult in Boston served as donor. These data are taken from a study of Ad26.COV2.S vaccination and SARS-CoV-2 variants. For the study at large: Ad26.COV2.S, an intramuscular injection, was given once or twice 56 days apart.

J was trimmed by 5 bases and V by 1 base; bases with no gene match: 17. Germline V gene data show CDR1 as SGHRS and CDR2 as YFSETQ. The CDR3 is made up of 21 amino acids. Sequencing used immunoSEQ multiplex PCR; TCRdb keeps in-frame clones, though not all of them. The sample yields around 250,000 clones, around 87% seen once. The origin of this receptor is a person between 18 and 59 years old who received the Ad26.COV2.S COVID-19 vaccine or a placebo. The chain employs TRBV5-1 and TRBJ2-1; 14 bases line up with TRBD2. The starting material was peripheral blood, obtained in a trial of Ad26.COV2.S vaccine versus placebo. CDR3 sequence (DNA): TGCGCCAGCAGCTTGCAATGGGGCCAAATAAGGACTAGCGGGGGGCACAATGAGCAGTTCTTC. This gives the protein CASSLQWGQIRTSGGHNEQFF.